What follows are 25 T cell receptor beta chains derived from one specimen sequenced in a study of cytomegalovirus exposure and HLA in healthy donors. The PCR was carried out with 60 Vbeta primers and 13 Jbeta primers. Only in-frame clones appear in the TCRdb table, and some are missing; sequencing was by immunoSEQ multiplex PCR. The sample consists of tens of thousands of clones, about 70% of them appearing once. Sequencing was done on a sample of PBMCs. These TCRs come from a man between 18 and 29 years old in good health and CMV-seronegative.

DNA for the CDR3: TGCGCCAGCAGCGGACCCCGGGACAACTCGAACACCGGGGAGCTGTTTTTT. This codes for CASSGPRDNSNTGELFF. The chain uses TRBV10-1 and TRBJ2-2, with D perhaps matching TRBD1 (6 bases). V was pared by 6 bases and J by 0 bases, with 17 bases between. Per the germline V gene, CDR1 is WNHNN and CDR2 is SYGVQD (reference sequence). The CDR3 spans 17 residues.

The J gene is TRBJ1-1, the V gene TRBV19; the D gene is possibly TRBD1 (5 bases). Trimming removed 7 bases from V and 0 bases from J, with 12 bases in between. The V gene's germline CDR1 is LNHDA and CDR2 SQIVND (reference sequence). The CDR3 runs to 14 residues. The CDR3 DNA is TGTGCCAGTATAGACCCAGGGATGAACACTGAAGCTTTCTTT. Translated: CASIDPGMNTEAFF.

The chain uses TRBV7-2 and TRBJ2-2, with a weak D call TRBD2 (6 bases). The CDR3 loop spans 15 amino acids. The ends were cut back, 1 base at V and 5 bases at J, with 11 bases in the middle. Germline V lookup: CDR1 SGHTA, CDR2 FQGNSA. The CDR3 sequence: CASSLVLRGTGELFF. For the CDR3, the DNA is TGTGCCAGCAGCTTAGTTCTGCGGGGTACCGGGGAGCTGTTTTTT.

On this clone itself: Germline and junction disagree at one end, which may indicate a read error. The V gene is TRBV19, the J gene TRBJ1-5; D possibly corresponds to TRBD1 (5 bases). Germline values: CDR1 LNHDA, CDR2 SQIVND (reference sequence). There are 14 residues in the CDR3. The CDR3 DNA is TGTGCCGGTAGCAGGGCGTGGAACAATCAGCCCCAGCATTTT. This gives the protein CAGSRAWNNQPQHF.

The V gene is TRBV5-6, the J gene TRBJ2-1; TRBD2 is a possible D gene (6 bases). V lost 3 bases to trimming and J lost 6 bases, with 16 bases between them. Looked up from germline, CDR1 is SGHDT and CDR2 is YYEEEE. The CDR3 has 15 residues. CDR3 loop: CASSYARDSPNEQFF. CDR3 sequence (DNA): TGTGCCAGCAGCTACGCCCGGGACTCCCCCAATGAGCAGTTCTTC.

This CDR3 reads CASSFSGTVGSGNTIYF. The CDR3 bases are TGCGCCAGCAGTTTTTCTGGGACAGTCGGCTCTGGAAACACCATATATTTT. V is TRBV5-1 and J is TRBJ1-3; the match to TRBD1 covers 7 bases. The CDR3 has 17 residues. With 5 bases clipped from V and 0 bases from J, the junction kept 11 bases outside the gene matches. The germline gives CDR1 SGHRS, CDR2 YFSETQ.

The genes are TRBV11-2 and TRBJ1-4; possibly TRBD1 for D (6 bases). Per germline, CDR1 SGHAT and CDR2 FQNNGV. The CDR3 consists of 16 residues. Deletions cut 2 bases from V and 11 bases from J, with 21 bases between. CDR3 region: CASSLMAGRGGGKLFF. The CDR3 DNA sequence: TGTGCCAGCAGCTTAATGGCAGGCAGAGGGGGGGGGAAACTGTTTTTT. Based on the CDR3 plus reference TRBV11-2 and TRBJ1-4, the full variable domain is EAGVAQSPRYKIIEKRQSVAFWCNPISGHATLYWYQQILGQGPKLLIQFQNNGVVDDSQLPKDRFSAERLKGVDSTLKIQPAKLEDSAVYLCASSLMAGRGGGKLFFGSGTQLSVL.

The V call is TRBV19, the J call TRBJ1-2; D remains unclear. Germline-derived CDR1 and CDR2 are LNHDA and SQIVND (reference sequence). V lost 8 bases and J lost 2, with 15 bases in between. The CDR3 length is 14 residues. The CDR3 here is CASGDEGMNYGYTF. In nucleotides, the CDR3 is TGTGCCAGTGGTGATGAGGGAATGAACTATGGCTACACCTTC. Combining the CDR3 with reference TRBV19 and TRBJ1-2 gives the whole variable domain DGGITQSPKYLFRKEGQNVTLSCEQNLNHDAMYWYRQDPGQGLRLIYYSQIVNDFQKGDIAEGYSVSREKKESFPLTVTSAQKNPTAFYLCASGDEGMNYGYTFGSGTRLTVV.

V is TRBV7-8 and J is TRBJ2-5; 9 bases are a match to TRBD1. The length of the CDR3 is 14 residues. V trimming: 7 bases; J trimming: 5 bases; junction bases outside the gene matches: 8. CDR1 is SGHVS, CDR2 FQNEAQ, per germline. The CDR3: CASTPGDRAETQYF. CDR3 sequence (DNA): TGTGCCAGCACCCCCGGGGACAGGGCGGAGACCCAGTACTTC.

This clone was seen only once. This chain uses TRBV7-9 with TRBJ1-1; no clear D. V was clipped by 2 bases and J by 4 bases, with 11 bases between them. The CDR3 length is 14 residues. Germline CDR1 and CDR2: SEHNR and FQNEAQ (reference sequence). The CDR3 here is CASSLIPVPTEAFF. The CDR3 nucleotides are TGTGCCAGCAGCTTAATCCCCGTTCCCACTGAAGCTTTCTTT. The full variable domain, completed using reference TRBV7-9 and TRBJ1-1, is DTGVSQNPRHKITKRGQNVTFRCDPISEHNRLYWYRQTLGQGPEFLTYFQNEAQLEKSRLLSDRFSAERPKGSFSTLEIQRTEQGDSAMYLCASSLIPVPTEAFFGQGTRLTVV.

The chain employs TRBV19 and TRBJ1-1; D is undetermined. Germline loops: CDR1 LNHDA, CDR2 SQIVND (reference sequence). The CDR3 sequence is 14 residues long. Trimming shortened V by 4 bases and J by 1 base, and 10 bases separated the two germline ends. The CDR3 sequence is CASSTEVKNTEAFF. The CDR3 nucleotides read TGTGCCAGTAGTACCGAGGTTAAGAACACTGAAGCTTTCTTT.

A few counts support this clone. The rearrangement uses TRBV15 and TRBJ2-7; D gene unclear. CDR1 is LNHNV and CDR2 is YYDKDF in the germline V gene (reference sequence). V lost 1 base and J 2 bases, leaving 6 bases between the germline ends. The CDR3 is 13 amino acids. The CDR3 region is CATSRVPTYEQYF. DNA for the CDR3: TGTGCCACCAGCAGAGTCCCCACCTACGAGCAGTACTTC.

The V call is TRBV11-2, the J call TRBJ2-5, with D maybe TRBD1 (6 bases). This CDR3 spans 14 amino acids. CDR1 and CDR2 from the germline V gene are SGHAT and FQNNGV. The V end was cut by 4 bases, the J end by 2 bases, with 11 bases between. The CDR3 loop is CASSSIGGQETQYF. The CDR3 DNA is TGTGCCAGCAGCTCGATAGGGGGACAAGAGACCCAGTACTTC.

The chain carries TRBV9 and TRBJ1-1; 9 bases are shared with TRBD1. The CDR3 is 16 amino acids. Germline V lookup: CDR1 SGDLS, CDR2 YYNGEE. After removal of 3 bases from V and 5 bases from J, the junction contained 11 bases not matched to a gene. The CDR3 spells CASSAHNTGGLTEAFF. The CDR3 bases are TGTGCCAGCAGCGCTCATAACACAGGGGGCTTAACTGAAGCTTTCTTT.

In nucleotides, the CDR3 is TGTGCCAGCAGCTTGACAGGGCCAAACACCGGGGAGCTGTTTTTT. It codes for CASSLTGPNTGELFF. V is TRBV5-6 and J is TRBJ2-2, with D tentatively TRBD1 (6 bases). This CDR3 comprises 15 residues. Germline lookup yields CDR1 SGHDT and CDR2 YYEEEE. The V and J ends lost 1 base and 2 bases respectively, with 9 bases between them.

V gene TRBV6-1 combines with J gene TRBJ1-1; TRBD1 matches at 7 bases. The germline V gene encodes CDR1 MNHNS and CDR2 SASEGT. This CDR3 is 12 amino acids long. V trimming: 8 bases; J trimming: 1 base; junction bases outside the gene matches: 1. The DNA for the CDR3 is TGTGCCAGCGGACAGGAGAACACTGAAGCTTTCTTT. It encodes CASGQENTEAFF.

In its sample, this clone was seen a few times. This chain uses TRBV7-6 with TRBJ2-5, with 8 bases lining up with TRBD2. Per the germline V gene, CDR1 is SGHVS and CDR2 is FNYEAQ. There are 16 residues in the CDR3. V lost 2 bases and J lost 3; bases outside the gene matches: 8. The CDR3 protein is CASSLSPGGVEETQYF. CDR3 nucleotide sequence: TGTGCCAGCAGCTTAAGTCCGGGGGGGGTGGAAGAGACCCAGTACTTC.

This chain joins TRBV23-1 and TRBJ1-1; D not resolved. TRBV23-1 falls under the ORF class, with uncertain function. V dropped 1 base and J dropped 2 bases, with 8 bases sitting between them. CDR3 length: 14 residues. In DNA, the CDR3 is TGCGCCAGCAGTCAATGGGCTGTTAACACTGAAGCTTTCTTT. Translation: CASSQWAVNTEAFF.

CDR3 DNA sequence: TGTGCCAGCAGTTATGGGGCCGGCAGGGAAGACTATGGCTACACCTTC. Encoded protein: CASSYGAGREDYGYTF. This chain uses TRBV6-5 with TRBJ1-2; D might be TRBD1 (5 bases). V was trimmed by 3 bases and J by 3 bases, leaving 17 bases between them. The CDR3 consists of 16 residues. Germline V lookup: CDR1 MNHEY, CDR2 SVGAGI.

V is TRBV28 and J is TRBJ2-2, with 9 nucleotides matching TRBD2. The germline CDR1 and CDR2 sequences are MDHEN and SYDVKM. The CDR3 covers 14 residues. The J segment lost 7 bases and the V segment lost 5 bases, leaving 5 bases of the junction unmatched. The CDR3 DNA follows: TGTGCCAGCAGTCGAGCGGGGGGAAGCGGGGAGCTGTTTTTT. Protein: CASSRAGGSGELFF.

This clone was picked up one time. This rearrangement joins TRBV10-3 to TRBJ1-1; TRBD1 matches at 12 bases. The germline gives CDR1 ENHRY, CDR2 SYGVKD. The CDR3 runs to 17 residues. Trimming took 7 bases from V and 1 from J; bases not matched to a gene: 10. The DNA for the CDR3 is TGTGCCATCACCCCCGGGACAGGGGGCGAGGGGAACACTGAAGCTTTCTTT. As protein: CAITPGTGGEGNTEAFF.

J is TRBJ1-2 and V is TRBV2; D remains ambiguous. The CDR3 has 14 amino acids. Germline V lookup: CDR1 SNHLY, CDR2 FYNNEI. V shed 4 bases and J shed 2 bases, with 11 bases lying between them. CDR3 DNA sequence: TGTGCCAGCAGTGTCTTGCGGCCGAACTATGGCTACACCTTC. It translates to CASSVLRPNYGYTF.

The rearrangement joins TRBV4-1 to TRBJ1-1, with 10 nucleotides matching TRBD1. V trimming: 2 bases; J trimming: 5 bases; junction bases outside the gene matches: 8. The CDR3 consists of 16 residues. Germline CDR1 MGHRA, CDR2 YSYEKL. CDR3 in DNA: TGCGCCAGCAGCCAAACCGTCGACAGGGGGCGGACTGAAGCTTTCTTT. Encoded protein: CASSQTVDRGRTEAFF.

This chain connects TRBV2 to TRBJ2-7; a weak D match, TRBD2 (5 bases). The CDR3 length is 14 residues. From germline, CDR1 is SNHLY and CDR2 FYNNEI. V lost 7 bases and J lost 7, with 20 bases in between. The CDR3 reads CASNVGGGLGEQYF. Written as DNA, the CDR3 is TGTGCCAGCAACGTGGGCGGAGGACTGGGTGAGCAGTACTTC. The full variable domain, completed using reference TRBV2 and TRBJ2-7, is EPEVTQTPSHQVTQMGQEVILRCVPISNHLYFYWYRQILGQKVEFLVSFYNNEISEKSEIFDDQFSVERPDGSNFTLKIRSTKLEDSAMYFCASNVGGGLGEQYFGPGTRLTVT.

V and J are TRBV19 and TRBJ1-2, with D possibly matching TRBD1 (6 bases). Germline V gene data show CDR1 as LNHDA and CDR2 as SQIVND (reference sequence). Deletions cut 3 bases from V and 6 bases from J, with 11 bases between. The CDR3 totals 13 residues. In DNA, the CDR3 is TGTGCCAGTAGTATCCTCGGGACAAATGGCTACACCTTC. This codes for CASSILGTNGYTF.